The T cell receptor beta chain described here comes from a study of Ad26.COV2.S vaccination and SARS-CoV-2 variants. Libraries were prepared by immunoSEQ multiplex PCR; TCRdb keeps only in-frame clonotypes and omits some of them. Here the sample spans about 420,000 clones, approximately 87% being singletons. This CDR3 has 12 residues. V lost 8 bases and J lost 2, with 10 bases in between. CDR1 and CDR2 from the germline V gene are SGHRS and YFSETQ. Treatment reported: around 19 received Ad26.COV2.S at low or high dose, single or two shots; several received placebo; per-sample allocation not given. Sampling happened 63 days after the first vaccine or placebo injection. Vaccination used an Ad26 vector expressing Wuhan-strain SARS-CoV-2 spike.

Sample: peripheral blood, taken in a trial of Ad26.COV2.S vaccine versus placebo. The chain recombines TRBV5-1 with TRBJ2-5; possible D gene TRBD1, 6 bases. The TCR was taken from a person between 18 and 65 years old who received the Ad26.COV2.S COVID-19 vaccine or a placebo. This CDR3 is CASRTEQETQYF. CDR3 nucleotides: TGCGCCAGTCGGACAGAACAAGAGACCCAGTACTTC.